This T cell receptor (beta chain) appears in the sequencing data of a study of blood T cells in healthy people across ages. General observations from the study: The fall in TCR beta diversity per million T cells was roughly linear with age. Bulk PBMC profiling left naive and antigen-experienced comparisons inconclusive.

Each sample yielded at least 7 million isolated PBMCs. This clonotype occurred a few times. The antigen remains unidentified. Combining a sample-barcoded 5' primer with a J-beta primer mix, a second PCR ran for about 6 to 11 cycles. MiXCR was run by TCRdb on the 5' RACE reads, yielding one entry per CDR3 protein. The table records roughly 1.5 million distinct CDR3 sequences, roughly 43% of them present only once. V was shortened by 7 bases and J by 11 bases, with 26 bases between the two germline ends. Germline assignment: CDR1 MDHEN and CDR2 SYDVKM. CDR3 length: 15 amino acids. The clonotype was recovered from a woman younger than 35 in good health. Sequences were obtained from blood. The V gene is TRBV28, the J gene TRBJ2-5; tentative D call: TRBD1 (7 bases). The CDR3 loop is CASTLVTGLAGGQYF. CDR3 coding DNA: TGTGCCAGCACCCTTGTCACCGGACTCGCAGGGGGGCAGTACTTC.